One sample yielded the 4 T cell receptor beta chains listed below, sequenced in a study of blood T cell repertoires in COVID-19. TCRdb's table, derived via immunoSEQ multiplex PCR, lists solely in-frame clones and lacks some. The sample comprises about 80,000 clones, roughly 79% of which are singletons, and roughly 15% rests with the top ten. The specimen sequenced was peripheral blood. These TCRs come from a human donor in a cohort sampled during active COVID-19.

This chain uses TRBV28 with TRBJ1-2; TRBD1 agrees at 7 bases. The CDR3 has 14 amino acids. The J segment lost 4 bases and the V segment lost 5 bases, leaving 7 bases of the junction unmatched. Germline V gives CDR1 MDHEN, CDR2 SYDVKM. CDR3 in DNA: TGTGCCAGCAGTCCCCGGGACAGCCTCTATGGCTACACCTTC. Its protein product is CASSPRDSLYGYTF.

The chain has TRBV28 and TRBJ1-1; weak D call: TRBD1 (6 bases). This CDR3 region has 11 residues. Per the germline V gene, CDR1 is MDHEN and CDR2 is SYDVKM. Deletions cut 3 bases from V and 8 bases from J, with 7 bases between. For the CDR3, the DNA is TGTGCCAGCAGTTTGGGGGCCGAAGCTTTCTTT. It yields the protein CASSLGAEAFF.

The chain uses TRBV27 and TRBJ1-3; D gene unclear. V shed 2 bases and J shed 4 bases, with 12 bases lying between them. Per germline, CDR1 MNHEY and CDR2 SMNVEV (reference sequence). The CDR3 spans 15 residues. DNA of the CDR3: TGTGCCAGCAGTTTAATAGAGGGTTTGGGAAACACCATATATTTT. Its translation is CASSLIEGLGNTIYF.

The V call is TRBV19, the J call TRBJ2-2, with D possibly matching TRBD2 (5 bases). The CDR3 consists of 15 residues. Germline lookup yields CDR1 LNHDA and CDR2 SQIVND (reference sequence). V lost 5 bases and J 4 bases, leaving 14 bases between the germline ends. The DNA for the CDR3 is TGTGCCAGTAGTTGGACTCCCTCGGGCACCGGGGAGCTGTTTTTT. Protein product: CASSWTPSGTGELFF.